This passage covers 24 T cell receptor beta chains from one sample sequenced in a study of blood T cells in healthy people across ages. Sample-barcoded 5' priming and a J-beta primer mix drove a second PCR of roughly 6 to 12 cycles. TCRdb processed the 5' RACE reads anew with MiXCR; each CDR3 protein has one entry. The table lists around 690,000 distinct CDR3 sequences, 58% of them singletons. The sequenced sample consisted of blood. These TCRs come from a man in his sixties in good health.

The gene calls are TRBV7-9 and TRBJ1-5; maybe TRBD1 (6 bases). V lost 1 base and J lost 11, with 12 bases in between. The CDR3 length is 13 residues. CDR1 SEHNR and CDR2 FQNEAQ come from the germline V gene (reference sequence). CDR3 protein: CASSLDGGGAQHF. DNA for the CDR3: TGTGCCAGCAGCTTAGACGGGGGCGGCGCCCAGCATTTT. The whole variable domain, filled in from reference TRBV7-9 and TRBJ1-5, reads DTGVSQNPRHKITKRGQNVTFRCDPISEHNRLYWYRQTLGQGPEFLTYFQNEAQLEKSRLLSDRFSAERPKGSFSTLEIQRTEQGDSAMYLCASSLDGGGAQHFGDGTRLSIL.

The chain employs TRBV2 and TRBJ1-4; possibly TRBD1 for D (5 bases). Trimming shortened V by 7 bases and J by 2 bases, and 14 bases separated the two germline ends. CDR3 size: 15 residues. CDR1 and CDR2 from the germline V gene are SNHLY and FYNNEI. CDR3: CASTLGVLTNEKLFF. In nucleotides, the CDR3 is TGTGCCAGCACCCTGGGGGTTTTGACTAATGAAAAACTGTTTTTT.

The J gene is TRBJ2-1, the V gene TRBV7-2; possible D gene TRBD1, 6 bases. The V end lost 6 bases, the J end lost 7 bases, and 13 bases lay between the germline ends. The CDR3 is 13 amino acids. Germline V gene lookup returns CDR1 SGHTA and CDR2 FQGNSA. In DNA form, the CDR3 reads TGTGCCAGCAGGTACACAGGGTCAAATGAGCAGTTCTTC. Its protein is CASRYTGSNEQFF. Full variable domain (outside the CDR3, taken from reference TRBV7-2 and TRBJ2-1): GAGVSQSPSNKVTEKGKDVELRCDPISGHTALYWYRQSLGQGLEFLIYFQGNSAPDKSGLPSDRFSAERTGGSVSTLTIQRTQQEDSAVYLCASRYTGSNEQFFGPGTRLTVL.

This chain joins TRBV4-1 and TRBJ1-2, with TRBD1 matching 9 bases. CDR3 length: 15 amino acids. J lost 4 bases, V lost 8 bases, and 11 bases had no gene match. Looked up from germline, CDR1 is MGHRA and CDR2 is YSYEKL. The CDR3 DNA follows: TGCGCCAGCCAAGGACAGGGGCCGGCCGGCTATGGCTACACCTTC. It codes for CASQGQGPAGYGYTF.

The chain recombines TRBV10-1 with TRBJ1-2, with unresolved D. The germline CDR1 and CDR2 sequences are WNHNN and SYGVQD (reference sequence). The CDR3 spans 13 residues. V was pared by 3 bases and J by 2 bases, with 7 bases between. CDR3 DNA sequence: TGCGCCAGCAGTGAAGGAATGAACTATGGCTACACCTTC. It yields the protein CASSEGMNYGYTF.

This rearrangement joins TRBV20-1 to TRBJ2-5; unclear D gene. There are 11 residues in the CDR3. From germline, CDR1 is DFQATT and CDR2 SNEGSKA (reference sequence). The V end lost 5 bases, the J end lost 7 bases, and 11 bases lay between the germline ends. The CDR3 sequence: CSASAPGTQYF. Written as DNA, the CDR3 is TGCAGTGCTTCTGCGCCCGGGACCCAGTACTTC.

The chain employs TRBV10-2 and TRBJ1-6; D might be TRBD1 (6 bases). This CDR3 is 14 amino acids long. CDR1 and CDR2 (germline): WSHSY, SAAADI. The CDR3 spells CVSGELGAGSPLHF. CDR3 DNA: TGCGTCAGTGGAGAATTGGGGGCAGGGTCACCCCTCCACTTT.

This chain uses TRBV20-1 with TRBJ1-2; D is undetermined. The CDR3 runs 12 residues. Per the germline V gene, CDR1 is DFQATT and CDR2 is SNEGSKA (reference sequence). Trimming left V 4 bases short and J 1 base short, with 7 bases between. The CDR3 reads CSAMTLNYGYTF. CDR3 nucleotides: TGCAGTGCTATGACTCTTAACTATGGCTACACCTTC.

This clonotype was counted a few times. The chain combines TRBV7-9 with TRBJ1-4; TRBD1 might be the D (5 bases). The germline V gene encodes CDR1 SEHNR and CDR2 FQNEAQ (reference sequence). V was shortened by 7 bases and J by 5 bases, with 14 bases between the two germline ends. The CDR3 covers 14 residues. CDR3 amino acids: CASTPWQGNEKLFF. CDR3 bases: TGTGCCAGCACCCCGTGGCAGGGCAATGAAAAACTGTTTTTT.

The rearrangement uses TRBV1 and TRBJ2-7; the table's D call, TRBD1, was not checked against the DNA. TRBV1 is recorded as a pseudogene. This CDR3 has 16 amino acids. CDR3 sequence: CTSSQDRQGSPVAQYF. DNA for the CDR3: TGCACCAGCAGCCAAGATCGCCAGGGGTCCCCGGTCGCCCAGTACTTC.

The chain has TRBV7-9 and TRBJ2-5; perhaps TRBD1 as D (6 bases). V gave up 6 bases and J gave up 7 bases, with 18 bases separating them. From germline, CDR1 is SEHNR and CDR2 FQNEAQ (reference sequence). The CDR3 is made up of 14 amino acids. The CDR3 reads CASRTQGTKSTQYF. As DNA, the CDR3 is TGTGCCAGCAGAACACAGGGAACGAAGTCGACCCAGTACTTC. The full variable domain, completed using reference TRBV7-9 and TRBJ2-5, is DTGVSQNPRHKITKRGQNVTFRCDPISEHNRLYWYRQTLGQGPEFLTYFQNEAQLEKSRLLSDRFSAERPKGSFSTLEIQRTEQGDSAMYLCASRTQGTKSTQYFGPGTRLLVL.

This clonotype turned up a few times. The chain links TRBV21-1 to TRBJ1-1. TRBV21-1 is marked as a pseudogene. CDR3 length: 15 residues. The CDR3, as DNA: TGTGCCAGCAGCAAATTACGGAACATGAACACTGAAGCTTTCTTT. Translation: CASSKLRNMNTEAFF.

V gene TRBV5-1 combines with J gene TRBJ1-2, with TRBD1 identical over 8 bases. This CDR3 contains 15 residues. Trimming at V came to 4 bases and at J to 2 bases, leaving 7 bases not matched to a gene. Germline V gene data show CDR1 as SGHRS and CDR2 as YFSETQ. CDR3 sequence: CASSTSGGKNYGYTF. CDR3 DNA sequence: TGCGCCAGCAGCACCTCAGGGGGCAAGAACTATGGCTACACCTTC. The full variable domain, its missing parts supplied by reference TRBV5-1 and TRBJ1-2, is KAGVTQTPRYLIKTRGQQVTLSCSPISGHRSVSWYQQTPGQGLQFLFEYFSETQRNKGNFPGRFSGRQFSNSRSEMNVSTLELGDSALYLCASSTSGGKNYGYTFGSGTRLTVV.

Only a few counts were recorded for this clonotype. J is TRBJ2-4 and V is TRBV6-2 or TRBV6-3; no clear D. CDR3 length equals 12 residues. CDR1 is MNHEY and CDR2 is SVGEGT in the germline V gene. V was trimmed by 6 bases and J by 0 bases, leaving 3 bases between them. The CDR3 is CASSVAKNIQYF. The CDR3, as DNA: TGTGCCAGCAGCGTAGCCAAAAACATTCAGTACTTC.

This chain uses TRBV2 with TRBJ2-1; D call uncertain. V was cut by 6 bases and J by 13 bases, with 13 bases left in between. The CDR3 consists of 11 residues. Germline CDR1 SNHLY, CDR2 FYNNEI. CDR3 in DNA: TGTGCCAGCAGACAATTGGAGACCCAGTTCTTC. Residues: CASRQLETQFF.

This clonotype was counted a single time. The chain is built from TRBV28 and TRBJ1-4; D perhaps matches TRBD1 (5 bases). Between the trimmed V and J ends, which lost 5 bases and 7 bases, there was a span of 17 bases. The CDR3 spans 15 residues. In germline, CDR1 is MDHEN, CDR2 SYDVKM. DNA for the CDR3: TGTGCCAGCAGTCCCGGGGGGATAAATGCTGAAAAACTGTTTTTT. Translated, it gives CASSPGGINAEKLFF.

This rearrangement joins TRBV6-6 to TRBJ2-1; maybe TRBD2 (6 bases). The CDR3 runs to 13 residues. Germline CDR1 reads MNHNY; CDR2 reads SVGAGI (reference sequence). V shed 6 bases and J shed 12 bases, with 18 bases lying between them. The DNA of the CDR3 is TGTGCCAGCAGCCAGACAAGGGAGGTACCGCAGTTCTTC. Translating gives CASSQTREVPQFF.

This chain joins TRBV6-1 and TRBJ2-7, with D tentatively TRBD1 (6 bases). Germline-derived CDR1 and CDR2 are MNHNS and SASEGT. The V end lost 6 bases, the J end lost 0 bases, and 15 bases lay between the germline ends. CDR3 length: 15 amino acids. CDR3 nucleotide sequence: TGTGCCAGCAGGGAGCCGGTACAGGGCTCCTACGAGCAGTACTTC. Translation: CASREPVQGSYEQYF.

This chain uses TRBV3-1 with TRBJ1-2; no definite D call. The CDR3 extends over 14 amino acids. Germline V lookup: CDR1 LGHDT, CDR2 YNNKEL (reference sequence). With 1 base removed from V and 5 bases from J, the gap between germline ends came to 11 bases. CDR3 loop: CASSQGLLGYGYTF. The CDR3 nucleotides read TGTGCCAGCAGCCAAGGCCTCTTAGGATATGGCTACACCTTC.

This clonotype was picked up many times. The V and J genes are TRBV25-1 and TRBJ1-4; TRBD1 matches 8 bases. Germline V gene lookup returns CDR1 MGHDK and CDR2 SYGVNS. V shed 4 bases and J 8 bases; nucleotides not matched to a gene: 9. CDR3 length: 15 residues. The CDR3 reads CASSGYRGGGEKLFF. CDR3 DNA sequence: TGTGCCAGCAGTGGATACAGGGGGGGTGGCGAAAAACTGTTTTTT. Full variable domain (remainder filled in from reference TRBV25-1 and TRBJ1-4): EADIYQTPRYLVIGTGKKITLECSQTMGHDKMYWYQQDPGMELHLIHYSYGVNSTEKGDLSSESTVSRIRTEHFPLTLESARPSHTSQYLCASSGYRGGGEKLFFGSGTQLSVL.

This chain joins TRBV12-3 or TRBV12-4 and TRBJ2-7, with TRBD2 matching over 10 bases. The junction had 9 bases not matched to a gene; V was cut back by 6 bases and J by 1 base. The CDR3 has 16 residues. CDR3 protein: CASSQGSGGASYEQYF. CDR3 DNA: TGTGCCAGCAGCCAAGGGAGCGGGGGGGCATCCTACGAGCAGTACTTC.

The V gene is TRBV28, the J gene TRBJ1-6; possibly TRBD1 for D (5 bases). Germline CDR1 and CDR2: MDHEN and SYDVKM. The V gene lost 1 base and the J gene lost 3 bases, with 16 bases spanning the gap. The CDR3 consists of 18 residues. The CDR3 bases are TGTGCCAGCAGTTTATCCCCCCAAAGGGGTTTCTATAATTCACCCCTCCACTTT. It specifies CASSLSPQRGFYNSPLHF.

The count of this clonotype is one. V and J are TRBV21-1 and TRBJ2-1; the table's D call, TRBD1, has no DNA check behind it. TRBV21-1 is designated a pseudogene. This CDR3 has 16 residues. The CDR3 loop is CASSPRTGPSGNEQFF. In DNA form, the CDR3 reads TGTGCCAGCAGCCCCCGGACAGGGCCCTCAGGCAATGAGCAGTTCTTC.

As to this clonotype: The junction and the germline gene differ at one end; a read error may be behind it. The V and J genes are TRBV6-6 and TRBJ2-1, with D perhaps TRBD1 or TRBD2 (6 bases each). The CDR3 consists of 15 residues. From germline, CDR1 is MNHNY and CDR2 SVGAGI (reference sequence). Written as DNA, the CDR3 is TGTGCCAGCAGAAAGGGGGGAACCTCCTACAATAAGCAGTTCTTC. This encodes CASRKGGTSYNKQFF.